This entry describes one T cell receptor (beta chain). Using immunoSEQ multiplex PCR, the repertoire was profiled, and TCRdb retains in-frame clones only, with some absent. The sample comprises 95,000 to 150,000 clones, 65% to 90% of which are singletons, and 27% rests with the top ten. The data belong to a study of T cell responses to AZD1222 COVID-19 vaccine. The CDR3 runs to 14 residues. Trimming pared 2 bases from V and 0 bases from J, leaving 5 bases between. From germline, CDR1 is LGHDT and CDR2 YNNKEL (reference sequence). The chain carries TRBV3-1 (or the pseudogene TRBV3-2) and TRBJ2-4; D gene ambiguous. This TCR derives from an adult who received the AZD1222 COVID-19 vaccine. This specimen was peripheral blood, taken 28 days after the second AZD1222 dose. CDR3 nucleotide sequence: TGTGCCAGCAGCCAACTAGGAGCCAAAAACATTCAGTACTTC. Translating it yields CASSQLGAKNIQYF.